The 7 T cell receptor beta chains below all came from one sample that was sequenced in a study of molecular identifiers for immune sequencing clone quantification. TCRdb ran MiXCR on the PCR reads and lists one entry per CDR3 protein. This sample has under 650,000 distinct CDR3 sequences, with roughly 21% found just once. The sample taken for sequencing was naive CD8+ T cells from blood, with Jurkat cell RNA spiked in. Subset reported: FACS-sorted CD8+CD4-CCR7+CD45RA+ naive T cells. The receptors shown here come from a human donor in good health. Some libraries in this study had Jurkat cell RNA spiked in.

This clonotype was found many times. The chain links TRBV27 to TRBJ2-7, with D perhaps TRBD1 (5 bases). This CDR3 contains 15 residues. Trimming removed 2 bases from V and 2 bases from J, with 13 bases in between. Looked up from germline, CDR1 is MNHEY and CDR2 is SMNVEV (reference sequence). The CDR3 here is CASSLGQRGTYEQYF. The CDR3 DNA is TGTGCCAGCAGTTTAGGACAAAGGGGTACCTACGAGCAGTACTTC.

On this clonotype: The junction does not match germline at one end; this may be a read error. This chain uses TRBV10-3 with TRBJ1-1; no firm D call. This CDR3 region has 14 residues. Germline assignment: CDR1 ENHRY and CDR2 SYGVKD. The CDR3: CAISAFEMNTDAFF. The CDR3 bases are TGTGCCATCAGTGCCTTCGAGATGAACACTGATGCTTTCTTT.

This clonotype was detected only once. A read error is possible here, since a much larger clone lies one base away. The chain joins TRBV10-1 to TRBJ2-2, with D tentatively TRBD2 (5 bases). V gave up 0 bases and J gave up 13 bases, with 12 bases separating them. This CDR3 is 13 amino acids long. Germline-derived CDR1 and CDR2 are WNHNN and SYGVQD (reference sequence). The CDR3 nucleotides read TGCGCCAGCAGTGAGTCCACGGGGTTGGGGCTGTTTTTT. Translated: CASSESTGLGLFF.

This clonotype showed up just once. Given a much more abundant clone one base away, this may be a read error. The J gene is TRBJ2-7, the V gene TRBV23-1, with D possibly TRBD2 on 5 matching bases. TRBV23-1 is recorded as an ORF, its role being uncertain. CDR3 length: 15 amino acids. Trimming stripped 7 bases from V and 2 bases from J, with 18 bases between. The CDR3 spells CASNNFRGCPYEQYF. Here the CDR3 DNA reads TGCGCCAGCAATAACTTTCGGGGATGCCCCTACGAGCAGTACTTC.

This clonotype has at least ten counts. This chain joins TRBV6-5 and TRBJ2-5; D tentatively reads TRBD1 or TRBD2 (5 bases each). Germline V gene sequence: CDR1 MNHEY, CDR2 SVGAGI. V lost 2 bases, J lost 6 bases, and 7 bases lay in between. This CDR3 comprises 12 residues. DNA for the CDR3: TGTGCCAGCAGTTACGAGGGGAAGACCCAGTACTTC. Protein product: CASSYEGKTQYF.

There are many counts of this clonotype. V and J are TRBV2 and TRBJ2-2; a possible D gene is TRBD2 (6 bases). Trimming took 2 bases from V and 7 from J, leaving 14 bases between them. The germline V gene encodes CDR1 SNHLY and CDR2 FYNNEI. This CDR3 contains 15 residues. In DNA, the CDR3 is TGTGCCAGCAGTGAACGGGGGAATCGGGGCGGGGAGCTGTTTTTT. Encoded protein: CASSERGNRGGELFF.

This clonotype occurred many times. The chain couples TRBV7-6 to TRBJ2-7, with D possibly matching TRBD2 (5 bases). V lost 4 bases and J lost 7, with 14 bases in between. This CDR3 spans 13 amino acids. Germline CDR1 SGHVS, CDR2 FNYEAQ. CDR3: CASSSEGFGEQYF. Written as DNA, the CDR3 is TGTGCCAGCAGCTCCGAGGGATTTGGGGAGCAGTACTTC.